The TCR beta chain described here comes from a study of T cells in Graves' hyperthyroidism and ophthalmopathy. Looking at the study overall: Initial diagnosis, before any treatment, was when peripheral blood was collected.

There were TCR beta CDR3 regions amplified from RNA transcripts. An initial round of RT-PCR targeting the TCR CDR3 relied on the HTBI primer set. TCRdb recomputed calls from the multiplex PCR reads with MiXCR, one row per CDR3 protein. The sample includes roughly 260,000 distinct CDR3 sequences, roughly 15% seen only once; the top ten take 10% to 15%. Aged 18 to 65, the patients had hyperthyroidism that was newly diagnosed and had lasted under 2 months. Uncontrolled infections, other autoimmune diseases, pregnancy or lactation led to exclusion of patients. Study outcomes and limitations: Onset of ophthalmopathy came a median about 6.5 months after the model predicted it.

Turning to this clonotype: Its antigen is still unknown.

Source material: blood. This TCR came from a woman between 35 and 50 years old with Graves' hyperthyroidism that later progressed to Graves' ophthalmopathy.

CDR3 nucleotides: TGTGCCAGCAGCTTAGATTGGGCGAGGGGTCCTGGGGGCTACACCTTC. Protein product: CASSLDWARGPGGYTF. The V call is TRBV7-3, the J call TRBJ1-2, with a possible D match to TRBD1 (5 bases). Trimming removed 2 bases from V and 8 bases from J, with 21 bases in between. The CDR3 is 16 amino acids. The germline CDR1 and CDR2 sequences are SGHTA and FQGTGA.